The source of this TCR beta chain is a study of beta chain features in type 1 diabetes. Looking at the study overall: Sorted cell examination encompassed roughly 98,000,000 cells across all samples. General study points: Sequencing used cDNA, and cells with high TCR expression could therefore be over-represented.

As regards this clone: Its antigen is still unknown.

Every donor had blood drawn once into heparin, approximately 0.11 L on average. Every isolated RNA sample was fully reverse transcribed, so sequencing captured expressed TCRB transcripts. Naive, central memory and regulatory T cell samples averaged roughly 4 million reads. Only in-frame clones appear in the TCRdb table, and some are missing; sequencing was by immunoSEQ multiplex PCR. The data contain 400,000 to 600,000 clones, 25% to 35% of them seen just once; the ten biggest clones take up about 0.065%. The TCR originated in a man younger than 30 in good health. Sequenced material: naive CD4+ T cells from blood.

The CDR3 region is CASSLDPKFRLNGEQFF. As DNA, the CDR3 is TGTGCCAGCAGCTTAGATCCAAAATTTCGGCTCAACGGTGAGCAGTTCTTC. The chain is built from TRBV11-2 and TRBJ2-1; D remains unclear. The CDR3 is 17 residues long. Per germline, CDR1 SGHAT and CDR2 FQNNGV. V gave up 0 bases and J gave up 9 bases, with 21 bases separating them.